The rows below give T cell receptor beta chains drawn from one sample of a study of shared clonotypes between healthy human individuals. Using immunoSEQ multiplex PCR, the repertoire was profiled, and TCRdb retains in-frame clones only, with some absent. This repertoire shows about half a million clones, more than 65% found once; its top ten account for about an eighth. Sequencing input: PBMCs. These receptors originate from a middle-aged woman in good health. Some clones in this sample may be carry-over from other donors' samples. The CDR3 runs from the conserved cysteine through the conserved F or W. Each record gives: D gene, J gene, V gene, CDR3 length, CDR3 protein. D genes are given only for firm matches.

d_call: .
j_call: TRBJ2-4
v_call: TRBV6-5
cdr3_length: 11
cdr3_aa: CASSGIGIQYF

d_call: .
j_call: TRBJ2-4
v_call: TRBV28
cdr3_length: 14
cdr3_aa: CASSLWGLARIQYF

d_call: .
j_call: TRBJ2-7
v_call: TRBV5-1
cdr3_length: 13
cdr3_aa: CASSPATGGEQYF

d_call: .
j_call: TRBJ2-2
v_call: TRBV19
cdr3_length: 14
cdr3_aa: CASSIGLGTGELFF

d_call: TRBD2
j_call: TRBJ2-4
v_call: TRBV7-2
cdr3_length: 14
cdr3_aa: CASSLREREGIQYF

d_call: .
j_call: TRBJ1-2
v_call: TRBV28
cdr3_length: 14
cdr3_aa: CASSLGALTYGYTF

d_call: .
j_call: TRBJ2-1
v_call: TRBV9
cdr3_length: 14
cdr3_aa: CASSVVGPSNEQFF

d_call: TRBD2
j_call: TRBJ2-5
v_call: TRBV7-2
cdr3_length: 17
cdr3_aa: CASSLGVAGGQQETQYF

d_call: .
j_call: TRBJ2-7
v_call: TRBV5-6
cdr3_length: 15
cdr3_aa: CASSLLSERWDEQYF

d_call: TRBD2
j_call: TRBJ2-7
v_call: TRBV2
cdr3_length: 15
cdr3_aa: CASRWAAGGGYEQYF

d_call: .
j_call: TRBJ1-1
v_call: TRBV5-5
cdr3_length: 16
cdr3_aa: CASSLAPGEKGTEAFF

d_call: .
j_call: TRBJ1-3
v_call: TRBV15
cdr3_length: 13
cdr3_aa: CATSAGYGNTIYF

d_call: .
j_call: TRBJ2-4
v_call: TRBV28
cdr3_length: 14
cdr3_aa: CASSLSQGGNIQYF

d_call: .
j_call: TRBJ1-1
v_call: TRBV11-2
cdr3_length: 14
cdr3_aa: CASSLMAMNTEAFF

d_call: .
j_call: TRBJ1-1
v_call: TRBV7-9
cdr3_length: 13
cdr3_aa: CASSSQGDTEAFF

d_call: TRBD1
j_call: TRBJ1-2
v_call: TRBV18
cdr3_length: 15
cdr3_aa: CASSRDTGADYGYTF

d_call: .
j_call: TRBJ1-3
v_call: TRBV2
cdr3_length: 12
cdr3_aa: CASSDQRNTIYF

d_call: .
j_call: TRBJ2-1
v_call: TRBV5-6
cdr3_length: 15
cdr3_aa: CASSLGDSSYNEQFF

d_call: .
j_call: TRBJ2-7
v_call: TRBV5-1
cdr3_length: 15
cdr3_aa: CASSLLTGSSYEQYF

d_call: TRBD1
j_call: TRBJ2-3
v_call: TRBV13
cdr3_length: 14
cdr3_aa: CASAETGVSGTQYF

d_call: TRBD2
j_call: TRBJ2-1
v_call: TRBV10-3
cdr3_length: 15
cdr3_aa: CAISGREAAYNEQFF

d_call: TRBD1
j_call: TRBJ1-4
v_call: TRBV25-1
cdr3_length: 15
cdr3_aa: CASSKTGVQREKLFF

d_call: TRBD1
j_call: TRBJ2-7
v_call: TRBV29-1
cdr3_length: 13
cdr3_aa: CSWGDRGPSEQYF

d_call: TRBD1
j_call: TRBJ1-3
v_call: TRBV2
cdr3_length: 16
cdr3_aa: CASSPGDRASGNTIYF

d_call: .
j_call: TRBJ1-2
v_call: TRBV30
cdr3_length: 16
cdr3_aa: CAWSVKGRSLNYGYTF

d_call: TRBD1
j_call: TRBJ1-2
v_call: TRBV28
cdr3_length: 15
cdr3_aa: CASSPSNDRVWGYTF

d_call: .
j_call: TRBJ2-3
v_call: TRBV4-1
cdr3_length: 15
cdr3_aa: CASSQVESWADTQYF

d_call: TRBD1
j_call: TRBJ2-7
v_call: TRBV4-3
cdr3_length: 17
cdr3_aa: CASSQALRDSNFGEQYF

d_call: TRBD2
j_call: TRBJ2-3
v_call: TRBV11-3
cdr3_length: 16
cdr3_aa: CASSPPGSGGTDTQYF

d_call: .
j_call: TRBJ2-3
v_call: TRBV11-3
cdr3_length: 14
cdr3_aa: CASSLARSTDTQYF

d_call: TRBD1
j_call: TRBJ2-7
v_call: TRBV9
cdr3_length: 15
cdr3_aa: CASSARQGVSYEQYF

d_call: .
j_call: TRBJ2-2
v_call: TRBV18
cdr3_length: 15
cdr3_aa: CASSPTQGNTGELFF

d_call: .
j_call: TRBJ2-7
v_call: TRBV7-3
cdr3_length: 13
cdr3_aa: CASSLTGDYVQYF

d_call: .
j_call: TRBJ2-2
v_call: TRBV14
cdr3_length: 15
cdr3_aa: CASRHRVGNTGELFF

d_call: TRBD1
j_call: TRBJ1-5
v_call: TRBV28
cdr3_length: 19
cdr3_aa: CASSFRSHRGGYSNQPQHF

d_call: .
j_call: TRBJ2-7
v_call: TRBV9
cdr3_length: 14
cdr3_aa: CASSVYGDSYEQYF

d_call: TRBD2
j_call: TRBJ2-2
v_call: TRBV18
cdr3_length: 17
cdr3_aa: CASSPRGRDSNTGELFF

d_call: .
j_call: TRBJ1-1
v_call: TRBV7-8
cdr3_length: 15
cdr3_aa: CASSVGTAQNTEAFF

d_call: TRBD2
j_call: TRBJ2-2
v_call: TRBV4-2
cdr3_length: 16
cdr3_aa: CASSQLTSGGAGELFF

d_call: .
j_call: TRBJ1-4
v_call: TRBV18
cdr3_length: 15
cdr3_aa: CASSPSYAEGEKLFF

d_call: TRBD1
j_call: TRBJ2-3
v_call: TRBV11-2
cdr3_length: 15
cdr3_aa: CASSSGQGNTDTQYF

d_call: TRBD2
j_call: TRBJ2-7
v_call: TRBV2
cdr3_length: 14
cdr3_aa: CASSWTSGTGEQYF

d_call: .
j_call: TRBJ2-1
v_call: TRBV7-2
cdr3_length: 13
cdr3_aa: CASSLGGGNEQFF

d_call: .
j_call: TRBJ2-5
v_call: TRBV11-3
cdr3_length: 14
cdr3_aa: CASSLRQGSETQYF

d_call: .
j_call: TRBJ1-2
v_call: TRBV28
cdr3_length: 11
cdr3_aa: CASSLSRGYTF

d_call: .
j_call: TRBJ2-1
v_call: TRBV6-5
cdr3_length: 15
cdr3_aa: CASSYSFAGVNEQFF

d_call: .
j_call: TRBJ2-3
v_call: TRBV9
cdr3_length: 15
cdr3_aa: CASSKTTRVTDTQYF

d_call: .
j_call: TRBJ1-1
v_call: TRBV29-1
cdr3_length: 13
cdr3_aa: CSVLGSAGTEAFF

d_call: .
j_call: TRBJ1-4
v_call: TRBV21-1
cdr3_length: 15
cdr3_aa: CASSKKRVTNEKLFF

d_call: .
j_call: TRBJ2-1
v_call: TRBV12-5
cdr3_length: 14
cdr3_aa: CASGPGTGSDEQFF

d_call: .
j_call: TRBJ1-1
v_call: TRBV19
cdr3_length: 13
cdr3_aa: CASSLGRAGEAFF

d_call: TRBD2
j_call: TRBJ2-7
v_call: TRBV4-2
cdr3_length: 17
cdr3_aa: CASSQDQELAVRGEQYF

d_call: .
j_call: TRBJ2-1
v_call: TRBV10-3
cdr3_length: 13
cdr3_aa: CAISSVENNEQFF